A selection of T cell receptor beta chains follows, all from one sample in a study of cytomegalovirus exposure and HLA in healthy donors. Repertoires were generated with immunoSEQ multiplex PCR, while TCRdb's copy carries only in-frame clones and drops some. Altogether nearly 95,000 clones are present, approximately 63% being singletons, with the ten largest covering about 6.7%. The material sequenced was PBMCs. All receptors come from a woman aged 30 to 39 in good health and CMV-seronegative. The CDR3 runs from the conserved cysteine through the conserved F or W. D genes are given only for firm matches. Size tells how often a clone was seen (once, few, many) or the class of an expanded clone, and some rows leave it out.

>TRBD1|TRBJ2-3|-|TRBV7-3
CASSPRDRVTDTQYF
TGTGCCAGCAGCCCCCGGGACAGAGTAACAGATACGCAGTATTTT
>-|TRBJ2-7|few|TRBV9
CARPGPFYEQYF
TGTGCCAGGCCGGGTCCCTTTTACGAGCAGTACTTC
>-|TRBJ1-2|-|TRBV7-9
CASSSTGLHGYTF
TGTGCCAGCAGCTCGACAGGACTTCATGGCTACACCTTC
>TRBD2|TRBJ2-3|-|TRBV5-4
CASSLARGSGRDTQYF
TGTGCCAGCAGCTTGGCTCGTGGTAGCGGGAGAGATACGCAGTATTTT
>-|TRBJ1-1|-|TRBV5-8
CASTREARTEAFF
TGTGCCAGCACCCGGGAGGCGAGGACTGAAGCTTTCTTT
>-|TRBJ1-2|-|TRBV29-1
CSVGGNYGYTF
TGCAGCGTCGGGGGAAACTATGGCTACACCTTC
>TRBD2|TRBJ2-1|-|TRBV28
CASSSPGLASNEQFF
TGTGCCAGCAGTTCGCCGGGACTAGCGTCGAATGAGCAGTTCTTC
>-|TRBJ2-1|-|TRBV6-1
CASSRNWSSNEQFF
TGTGCCAGCTCCCGAAACTGGTCCTCCAATGAGCAGTTCTTC
>-|TRBJ1-5|-|TRBV29-1
CSVEDLDSNQPQHF
TGCAGCGTTGAAGATTTAGATAGCAATCAGCCCCAGCATTTT
>TRBD1|TRBJ1-2|few|TRBV25-1
CASSERGTAGMDGYTF
TGTGCCAGCAGTGAACGTGGGACAGCCGGCATGGATGGCTACACCTTC
>TRBD1|TRBJ1-1|-|TRBV6-5
CASRSGTGAPEAFF
TGTGCCAGCAGATCCGGGACAGGGGCCCCTGAAGCTTTCTTT
>TRBD2|TRBJ2-5|-|TRBV29-1
CSVGGSGGPETQYF
TGCAGCGTTGGGGGTAGCGGGGGGCCGGAGACCCAGTACTTC
>-|TRBJ2-6|-|TRBV15
CATSDKASGANVLTF
TGTGCCACCAGCGACAAGGCCTCTGGGGCCAACGTCCTGACTTTC
>-|TRBJ1-5|-|TRBV6-1
CASSELSHRNNQPQHF
TGTGCCAGCAGTGAGCTGTCCCATAGAAATAATCAGCCCCAGCATTTT
>TRBD2|TRBJ2-1|-|TRBV7-3
CASSLNSGGRDEQFF
TGTGCCAGCAGCTTAAACAGCGGGGGGAGGGATGAGCAGTTCTTC
>-|TRBJ1-2|few|TRBV19
CASSLTDGIYGYTF
TGTGCCAGTAGTTTGACGGACGGGATTTATGGCTACACCTTC
>-|TRBJ1-6|once|TRBV23-1
CASSQPRKDNSPLHF
TGCGCCAGCAGTCAACCGAGGAAGGATAATTCACCCCTCCACTTT
>-|TRBJ1-5|-|TRBV27
CASSPGQSNQPQHF
TGTGCCAGCAGCCCTGGACAGAGCAATCAGCCCCAGCATTTT
>-|TRBJ1-2|-|TRBV2
CASSPLWGPDGYTF
TGTGCCAGCAGTCCCCTATGGGGGCCCGATGGCTACACCTTC
>TRBD1|TRBJ1-1|few|TRBV5-1
CASSVDRPDTEAFF
TGCGCCAGCAGCGTGGACAGGCCTGACACTGAAGCTTTCTTT
>TRBD1|TRBJ2-7|-|TRBV2
CASLGTEDSPSSYEQYF
TGTGCCAGCCTGGGGACAGAGGACAGTCCATCTTCCTACGAGCAGTACTTC
>TRBD1|TRBJ2-7|-|TRBV6-1
CASSPLGQPYEQYF
TGTGCCAGCAGTCCACTGGGACAGCCCTACGAGCAGTACTTC
>TRBD1|TRBJ1-2|once|TRBV7-2
CASSFDRAQGYTF
TGTGCCAGCAGCTTTGACAGGGCTCAAGGCTACACCTTC
>-|TRBJ2-1|-|TRBV7-2
CASSPPGSRYNEQFF
TGTGCCAGCAGCCCCCCAGGGTCTAGGTACAATGAGCAGTTCTTC
>-|TRBJ1-1|-|TRBV19
CASSMTGDGGTEAFF
TGTGCCAGTAGTATGACCGGGGACGGGGGCACTGAAGCTTTCTTT
>TRBD1|TRBJ2-6|-|TRBV9
CASSADRVQSGANVLTF
TGTGCCAGCAGCGCCGACAGGGTACAGTCTGGGGCCAACGTCCTGACTTTC
>-|TRBJ2-3|-|TRBV10-3
CAISEVRVEQYF
TGTGCCATCTCGGAGGTGCGGGTCGAGCAGTATTTT